The present T cell receptor beta chain was sequenced within a study of cytomegalovirus exposure and HLA in healthy donors. About the research overall: Earlier, roughly 120 million unique TCR beta sequences were recovered from roughly 200 million T cells by an analysis. Findings and limits, study-wide: A later analysis linked a missense variant in DCLRE1C to the trimming of TCR beta V and J genes.

Germline V gene data show CDR1 as SGHDT and CDR2 as YYEEEE. This CDR3 has 17 residues. V shed 2 bases and J shed 0 bases, with 15 bases lying between them. The PCR employed 60 Vbeta primers together with 13 Jbeta primers. Authors' analysis steps: Some 10 million of the approximately 80 million unique TCR beta chains counted in a later analysis were shared. Generated by immunoSEQ multiplex PCR, the TCRdb table keeps only in-frame clones and is missing some. The DNA gave D and trimming, while V, J and clone size come from that table. The table includes 100,000 to 150,000 clones, roughly 80% detected once. As for this clone: Its specificity is unknown.

Sequenced input: PBMCs. This chain joins TRBV5-6 and TRBJ2-1, with TRBD1 as a possible D gene (6 bases). The clonotype was recovered from a woman in her 40s in good health and CMV-seronegative. The CDR3 protein is CASSLHQGFGSYNEQFF. The CDR3 nucleotides are TGTGCCAGCAGCTTACACCAGGGGTTTGGCTCCTACAATGAGCAGTTCTTC.